This TCR beta chain was recovered during a study of T cells after yellow fever vaccination. Study-level background: Preparing low-cell-number fractions relied on SMART-Seq v4 Ultra Low Input. Findings and caveats of the study: Clonotypes shared by both compartments, CD4 and CD8, made up a small share. Any FACS-sorted repertoire could hold abundant clonotypes that contaminate it from the bulk population.

Concerning this clonotype itself: Its antigen remains unidentified.

Synthesis of TCR cDNA relied on 5'RACE template switching, which attached a universal primer site and UMIs. TCRdb reprocessed the 5' RACE reads via MiXCR and lists one record per CDR3 protein. Of 500,000 to 650,000 distinct CDR3 sequences listed, roughly 13% are singletons. Germline lookup yields CDR1 SGHDN and CDR2 FVKESK. With V trimmed by 5 bases and J by 9 bases, 13 bases remained unmatched. The length of the CDR3 is 15 residues. Sequenced here: PBMCs, sampled on the day of the yellow fever booster vaccination. This sequence joins TRBV14 and TRBJ2-5, with 9 bases aligning to TRBD1. This sequence originates from a man aged 25 to 40 who received the YFV17D yellow fever vaccine. In DNA, the CDR3 is TGTGCCAGCAGCACACAGACAGGGGGTCTACAACCCCAGTACTTC. Amino acid sequence: CASSTQTGGLQPQYF.